This TCR beta chain originates from a study of circulating and synovial CD4+ cells in juvenile arthritis. General observations from the study: Compared with bulk blood, circulating pathogenic-like lymphocytes shared substantially more CDR3 sequences with synovial T cells. Bulk blood CD4 repertoires were more diverse than these.

The junction had 7 bases not matched to a gene; V was cut back by 1 base and J by 4 bases. Germline V gene lookup returns CDR1 SGHAT and CDR2 FQNNGV. CDR3 length: 16 residues. This clone was observed once. Its target is unknown. Generated by immunoSEQ multiplex PCR, the TCRdb table keeps only in-frame clones and is missing some. The table shows around 35,000 clones, with around 95% occurring only once. This TCR was sampled from a human donor with juvenile idiopathic arthritis. What was sequenced was CD4+ T cells from blood. The chain employs TRBV11-2 and TRBJ2-3; 8 nucleotides match TRBD2. CDR3 sequence: CASSLGSGLVADTQYF. CDR3 sequence (DNA): TGTGCCAGCAGCTTAGGGTCGGGACTAGTTGCAGATACGCAGTATTTT. The full variable domain, with the rest looked up from reference TRBV11-2 and TRBJ2-3, is EAGVAQSPRYKIIEKRQSVAFWCNPISGHATLYWYQQILGQGPKLLIQFQNNGVVDDSQLPKDRFSAERLKGVDSTLKIQPAKLEDSAVYLCASSLGSGLVADTQYFGPGTRLTVL.